This T cell receptor beta chain was sequenced for a study of blood T cells in healthy people across ages (dated by TCRdb to between 2015 and 2016). Regarding the research as a whole: In model experiments, template switching captured about one uniquely barcoded TCR beta cDNA molecule for every two T cells. Age-related changes in TCR beta repertoire diversity were measured in the study by deep sequencing normalized with unique cDNA molecular identifiers. Four age groups were formed from the donors: young (average 16 years), middle-aged (approximately 41), aged (about 68) and long-lived (around 80). To avoid experimental bias, donors of different ages were randomly spread across the sequencing lanes. Two additional independent replicas of 1 million unique cDNA reads from the same blood draw were analyzed for two donors (one aged 18 to 30 and one aged 80 or older).

The donors were about 40 Caucasian individuals from Russia, aged about 6 to 100 years, who were systemically healthy. Each donor gave ten milliliters of peripheral blood, drawn into EDTA-treated Vacutainer tubes. PBMCs were isolated by Ficoll-Paque density-gradient centrifugation, with at least 7 million obtained per sample. Trizol reagent was used to extract total RNA from the PBMCs, yielding at least 6 micrograms per sample. Naive CD45RAhigh/CD27high T cell percentages were measured by flow cytometry on a PBMC aliquot from every donor. Library preparation was by 5' RACE. Sequenced using an Illumina HiSeq 2500. A second PCR of 7 to 11 cycles was performed with a sample-barcoded 5' primer and a J-beta primer mix. A template-switch 5' adaptor carrying 12 random nucleotides introduced a unique molecular identifier onto each TCR beta cDNA molecule. Each sample yielded at least 3 million CDR3-containing paired-end reads. All of the RNA was converted into first-strand cDNA using the Mint cDNA synthesis kit, with a TRBC-specific oligonucleotide serving as the primer. After uracil-DNA glycosylase treatment, a first 18-cycle PCR used universal primers M1SS and BC2_uni_R on all cDNA. The source study handled its data this way. Normalization of each sample was performed by random selection of 1 million high-quality reads, each carrying a distinct molecular identifier. Reads sharing molecular identifiers were discarded rather than binned into consensus sequences. CDR3 identification, clonotype clustering and error correction used MiTCR with a Q25 quality threshold and the strictest error-elimination algorithm. Lower-bound total TCR beta diversity was estimated with a nonparametric unseen species model using Euler transformation. TCRdb took the public reads, trimmed them with fastp at Q25, ran MiXCR for clone calling and kept in-frame beta chains. Rows with one shared CDR3 protein collapse into an entry with the most common genes and DNA. These V and J calls originate from TCRdb's pipeline instead of the authors' own analysis. A total of over 1,500,000 distinct CDR3 sequences appear in this sample, roughly 49% of them only once. The ten biggest clones cover around 2.1% of the sample.

Trimmed from V: 5 bases; trimmed from J: 8 bases; junction bases lacking a gene match: 9. CDR1 LGHDT and CDR2 YNNKEL were looked up in the germline V gene (reference sequence). The CDR3 starts with the cysteine, ends with the phenylalanine, and has 14 residues. CDR3 DNA is the only sequence kept; it has 42 bases, read in frame from the first base. Broader findings and caveats from the paper: Estimates of total diversity based on one million sequenced T cells were considered lower bounds and underestimates. The percentage of naive T cells measured by flow cytometry correlated strongly with observed TCR beta diversity. Compared with the aged group, the long-lived group had more naive CD4+ T cells, fewer expanded clones and increased TCR diversity, suggesting age selection. Donor CMV infection status was unknown, potentially confounding age-related changes in expanded clonotypes. As age increased, observed TCR beta diversity per million T cells dropped in a roughly linear way, and a significant reduction was already evident by age 40. Because profiling used bulk unsorted PBMCs, naive and antigen-experienced compartments could not be compared conclusively.

With respect to this clonotype: Its antigen has not been determined. Base qualities are missing; no much larger clone stands one base away.

Specimen: blood. This receptor was identified in a middle-aged woman in good health. Rearrangement joined TRBV3-1 to TRBJ2-1; the junction holds 7 bases that match TRBD1. The DNA reads TGTGCCAGCAGCAACAGGGGTGGGGGCGATGAGCAGTTCTTC. This sequence encodes CASSNRGGGDEQFF.